Following are 17 T cell receptor beta chains from one sample sequenced in a study of blood T cell repertoires in COVID-19. Some clones are missing from TCRdb's copy, which holds only in-frame ones; the method was immunoSEQ multiplex PCR. The sample holds about 100,000 clones, 85% seen once. The sample taken for sequencing was peripheral blood. These receptors originate from a woman aged 70-85 years with active or convalescent COVID-19.

The chain couples TRBV6-2 or TRBV6-3 to TRBJ2-7, with D possibly TRBD2 on 6 matching bases. Trimming took 4 bases from V and 9 from J, leaving 22 bases between them. Germline CDR1 and CDR2: MNHEY and SVGEGT. The length of the CDR3 is 15 residues. The CDR3 nucleotides are TGTGCCAGCAGTTCTCGGGACTCATGGGGCCGCGGGCAGTACTTC. Encoded protein: CASSSRDSWGRGQYF.

This sequence joins TRBV15 and TRBJ1-5, with D perhaps TRBD1 (5 bases). The germline gives CDR1 LNHNV, CDR2 YYDKDF (reference sequence). Trimming removed 3 bases at V and 6 bases at J, with 12 bases between. The CDR3 contains 14 residues. The DNA for the CDR3 is TGTGCCACCAGCAGCGCGGCAGGGTTTCAGCCCCAGCATTTT. Protein sequence: CATSSAAGFQPQHF.

The rearrangement joins TRBV11-3 to TRBJ1-4; 7 nucleotides match TRBD1. The junction had 3 bases not matched to a gene; V was cut back by 5 bases and J by 6 bases. In germline, CDR1 is SGHNT, CDR2 YENEEA. This CDR3 is 13 amino acids long. CDR3 loop: CASSLGQDEKLFF. The CDR3, as DNA: TGTGCCAGCAGCCTCGGACAGGATGAAAAACTGTTTTTT.

This chain connects TRBV30 to TRBJ1-1, with 7 bases aligning to TRBD1. The junction had 7 bases not matched to a gene; V was cut back by 1 base and J by 5 bases. CDR1 and CDR2 from the germline V gene are GTSNPN and SVGIG (reference sequence). CDR3 length: 14 amino acids. CDR3 in amino acids: CAWSDGTVRTEAFF. The DNA for the CDR3 is TGTGCCTGGAGTGATGGGACAGTAAGGACTGAAGCTTTCTTT.

This clone was seen a few times. The chain recombines TRBV15 with TRBJ1-5; perhaps TRBD1 as D (5 bases). Per germline, CDR1 LNHNV and CDR2 YYDKDF (reference sequence). V was clipped by 5 bases and J by 3 bases, with 11 bases between them. This CDR3 is built from 14 residues. CDR3 loop: CATSSSRANQPQHF. DNA for the CDR3: TGTGCCACCAGCTCCAGCAGGGCCAATCAGCCCCAGCATTTT.

CDR3 nucleotide sequence: TGTGCCAGCAGACTAGGGACAGAACTGTCACCCCTCCACTTT. The encoded protein is CASRLGTELSPLHF. The chain employs TRBV28 and TRBJ1-6, with TRBD1 identical over 7 bases. This CDR3 comprises 14 residues. V lost 6 bases to trimming and J lost 10 bases; unmatched junction nucleotides: 9. Germline V gene lookup returns CDR1 MDHEN and CDR2 SYDVKM.

The rearrangement uses TRBV4-3 and TRBJ2-5; TRBD2 is a possible D gene (6 bases). The ends were cut back, 4 bases at V and 4 bases at J, with 16 bases in the middle. CDR3 length: 15 amino acids. Germline CDR1 and CDR2: LGHNA and YSLEER. The CDR3 spells CASSPKGGLGETQYF. DNA for the CDR3: TGCGCCAGCAGCCCTAAGGGAGGTCTGGGAGAGACCCAGTACTTC.

This sequence joins TRBV7-9 and TRBJ2-7; 7 nucleotides match TRBD1. Germline V lookup: CDR1 SEHNR, CDR2 FQNEAQ (reference sequence). The V segment lost 5 bases and the J segment 3 bases; nucleotides outside the gene matches: 7. This CDR3 comprises 14 residues. The CDR3 spells CASSPQGVDYEQYF. In DNA, the CDR3 is TGTGCCAGCAGCCCCCAGGGGGTCGACTACGAGCAGTACTTC.

This clone was counted a single time. V usage is TRBV7-2 and J usage is TRBJ2-3; D is uncertain. Trimming left V 3 bases short and J 2 bases short, with 9 bases between. The CDR3 has 14 residues. CDR1 and CDR2 from the germline V gene are SGHTA and FQGNSA. CDR3 sequence reads: CASSLMAVTDTQYF. Here the CDR3 DNA reads TGTGCCAGCAGCTTGATGGCTGTCACAGATACGCAGTATTTT.

The J gene is TRBJ1-2, the V gene TRBV27, with TRBD1 matching 9 bases. J lost 8 bases, V lost 5 bases, and 12 bases had no gene match. Germline CDR1 and CDR2: MNHEY and SMNVEV (reference sequence). The CDR3 has 15 residues. The CDR3 loop reads CASSTSTGGVYGYTF. DNA of the CDR3: TGTGCCAGCAGTACGTCAACAGGGGGCGTTTACGGCTACACCTTC.

The chain links TRBV7-2 to TRBJ1-5; unclear D gene. From germline, CDR1 is SGHTA and CDR2 FQGNSA. The CDR3 sequence is 13 residues long. Trimming took 3 bases from V and 6 from J, leaving 9 bases between them. The CDR3 nucleotides are TGTGCCAGCAGCTTCGACAACGGTCAGCCCCAGCATTTT. Protein product: CASSFDNGQPQHF.

The rearrangement uses TRBV19 and TRBJ2-3; D is uncertain. There are 14 residues in the CDR3. V was cut by 3 bases and J by 2 bases, with 9 bases left in between. Germline V gene data show CDR1 as LNHDA and CDR2 as SQIVND (reference sequence). CDR3 sequence reads: CASSIRHVTDTQYF. Written as DNA, the CDR3 is TGTGCCAGTAGTATTCGACACGTCACAGATACGCAGTATTTT.

This chain connects TRBV6-5 to TRBJ2-5; 7 bases map to TRBD1. The trim removed 5 bases at V and 5 bases at J, leaving 8 bases unmatched. The CDR3 is made up of 14 amino acids. Germline V gives CDR1 MNHEY, CDR2 SVGAGI. The CDR3 spells CASSPPGQIETQYF. DNA of the CDR3: TGTGCCAGCAGTCCTCCGGGACAGATCGAGACCCAGTACTTC.

The genes are TRBV28 and TRBJ1-5, with 7 bases identical to TRBD1. V was clipped by 7 bases and J by 9 bases; unmatched bases: 12. The CDR3 contains 14 residues. Germline V gives CDR1 MDHEN, CDR2 SYDVKM. The CDR3 reads CASNPTGDGRPQHF. The DNA of the CDR3 is TGTGCCAGCAACCCAACAGGGGACGGGCGGCCCCAGCATTTT.

As regards this clone: The junction departs from the called germline gene at one end, perhaps through a read error. The chain combines TRBV15 with TRBJ2-4; a weak D match, TRBD1 (6 bases). In germline, CDR1 is LNHNV, CDR2 YYDKDF (reference sequence). The CDR3 is 13 residues long. DNA of the CDR3: TGTGCCACCAGCAGGGACAGCTTCCTCAGCTTGAACTTC. Protein sequence: CATSRDSFLSLNF.

The chain couples TRBV19 to TRBJ1-5; 7 bases align to TRBD1. This CDR3 spans 15 amino acids. Losses at the gene ends were 3 bases for V and 4 bases for J; bases not matched to a gene: 6. In germline, CDR1 is LNHDA, CDR2 SQIVND (reference sequence). The CDR3 is CASSILTGRNQPQHF. DNA for the CDR3: TGTGCCAGTAGTATTTTGACAGGGCGGAATCAGCCCCAGCATTTT. The whole variable domain, remainder taken from reference TRBV19 and TRBJ1-5, is DGGITQSPKYLFRKEGQNVTLSCEQNLNHDAMYWYRQDPGQGLRLIYYSQIVNDFQKGDIAEGYSVSREKKESFPLTVTSAQKNPTAFYLCASSILTGRNQPQHFGDGTRLSIL.

The sample holds one count of this clone. The chain couples TRBV7-9 to TRBJ1-2, with D perhaps matching TRBD1 (5 bases). Trimming took 4 bases from V and 4 from J, leaving 19 bases between them. The length of the CDR3 is 16 residues. The V gene's germline CDR1 is SEHNR and CDR2 FQNEAQ (reference sequence). The CDR3: CASSSNRGQVVYGYTF. The DNA of the CDR3 is TGTGCCAGCAGCTCGAACCGCGGACAAGTGGTCTATGGCTACACCTTC.